The rows below give T cell receptor beta chains drawn from one sample of a study of CD8 T cells in acute hepatitis C reinfection. TCRdb keeps only in-frame clones here, not all; method: immunoSEQ multiplex PCR. The table lists around 1,400 clones, 45% to 60% of them singletons, with approximately 7.9% in the top ten. The material was HCV NS3-1073 tetramer-sorted CD8+ T cells from PBMCs, obtained during acute infection. All receptors derive from a young woman with chronic hepatitis C. CDR3s include the opening cysteine and the closing phenylalanine or tryptophan. Each record gives: CDR3 protein, CDR3 DNA, V gene, J gene, clone size, D gene. The D gene is left open where the match is weak. Size tells how often a clone was seen (once, few, many) or the class of an expanded clone, and some rows leave it out.

CDR3: CASSQEIGDWGEQYF; DNA: TGTGCCAGCAGCCAAGAAATAGGGGACTGGGGCGAGCAGTACTTC; V: TRBV4-2; J: TRBJ2-7; size: .; D: .
CDR3: CASSQAGTGAPYEQYF; DNA: TGCGCCAGCAGCCAAGCTGGGACAGGGGCCCCGTACGAGCAGTACTTC; V: TRBV4-3; J: TRBJ2-7; size: few; D: TRBD1
CDR3: CASSTRTGFGDEQFF; DNA: TGTGCCAGCAGCACCCGGACAGGGTTTGGGGATGAGCAGTTCTTC; V: TRBV13; J: TRBJ2-1; size: large; D: TRBD1
CDR3: CASSQEVGGPGEQYF; DNA: TGTGCCAGCAGCCAAGAGGTGGGGGGGCCGGGAGAGCAGTACTTC; V: TRBV4-2; J: TRBJ2-7; size: few; D: .
CDR3: CASSQEVGTEAFF; DNA: TGTGCCAGCAGCCAAGAGGTGGGGACTGAAGCTTTCTTT; V: TRBV4-2; J: TRBJ1-1; size: medium-sized; D: .
CDR3: CAWHTAGTGELFF; DNA: TGTGCCTGGCATACGGCTGGCACCGGGGAGCTGTTTTTT; V: TRBV30; J: TRBJ2-2; size: .; D: .
CDR3: CASSQPGDWETQYF; DNA: TGTGCCAGCAGCCAACCTGGAGATTGGGAGACCCAGTACTTC; V: TRBV4-2; J: TRBJ2-5; size: .; D: .
CDR3: CASSQEASGGAWGELFF; DNA: TGTGCCAGCAGCCAAGAGGCCAGCGGGGGGGCCTGGGGGGAGCTGTTTTTT; V: TRBV4-2; J: TRBJ2-2; size: .; D: TRBD2
CDR3: CASSQWGGGAGGINEQFF; DNA: TGCGCCAGCAGCCAATGGGGCGGAGGAGCGGGGGGGATCAATGAGCAGTTCTTC; V: TRBV4-3; J: TRBJ2-1; size: .; D: TRBD2
CDR3: CASSHEPGAPNTGELFF; DNA: TGTGCCAGCAGCCATGAGCCGGGGGCACCGAACACCGGGGAGCTGTTTTTT; V: TRBV4-2; J: TRBJ2-2; size: .; D: .
CDR3: CASSQEVGGPHGEQFF; DNA: TGTGCCAGCAGCCAAGAAGTGGGGGGGCCTCACGGGGAGCAGTTCTTC; V: TRBV4-2; J: TRBJ2-1; size: .; D: .
CDR3: CASSLPLQRGGLNEQFF; DNA: TGTGCCAGCAGCTTACCCCTGCAGCGGGGGGGCCTTAATGAGCAGTTCTTC; V: TRBV11-3; J: TRBJ2-1; size: .; D: TRBD2
CDR3: CASSVGTGTLEEQYF; DNA: TGTGCCAGCAGCGTCGGAACCGGGACACTCGAGGAGCAGTACTTC; V: TRBV9; J: TRBJ2-7; size: few; D: .